What follows are 17 T cell receptor beta chains derived from one specimen sequenced in a study of shared clonotypes between healthy human individuals. Libraries were prepared by immunoSEQ multiplex PCR; TCRdb keeps only in-frame clonotypes and omits some of them. The sample contains about 600,000 clones, around 80% of which appear only once. The specimen sequenced was PBMCs. Receptors were obtained from a woman in her 40s in good health. Some clones in this sample may be carry-over from other donors' samples.

This clone has more than one count but fewer than ten. CDR3 sequence reads: CASTQVPGSYNEQFF. CDR3 bases: TGTGCCAGCACCCAAGTCCCCGGTTCCTACAATGAGCAGTTCTTC. This sequence joins TRBV6-1 and TRBJ2-1; D gene ambiguous. The CDR3 sequence is 15 residues long. Germline CDR1 and CDR2: MNHNS and SASEGT. Trimming stripped 7 bases from V and 1 base from J, with 14 bases between.

The gene calls are TRBV7-9 and TRBJ2-3; no clear D. The CDR3 length is 12 residues. Germline V gene lookup returns CDR1 SEHNR and CDR2 FQNEAQ (reference sequence). V lost 1 base and J 7 bases, leaving 6 bases between the germline ends. CDR3 coding DNA: TGTGCCAGCAGCTTAGACTCAAATACGCAGTATTTT. Protein product: CASSLDSNTQYF.

The CDR3 spells CASSATSPEQFF. CDR3 nucleotides: TGTGCCAGCAGCGCTACTAGTCCAGAGCAGTTCTTC. The chain recombines TRBV11-2 with TRBJ2-1; perhaps TRBD2 as D (5 bases). The germline V and J ends were trimmed by 5 bases and 10 bases, with 12 bases remaining between them. The V gene's germline CDR1 is SGHAT and CDR2 FQNNGV. This CDR3 is 12 amino acids long.

The CDR3 bases are TGTGCCAGCAGCTTGCTGGGCAGGTCGAACGAGCAGTACTTC. The encoded protein is CASSLLGRSNEQYF. The gene calls are TRBV5-4 and TRBJ2-5; D gene unclear. The DNA end lines up better with TRBJ2-7; the J call may be wrong. This CDR3 is built from 14 residues. Germline V gives CDR1 SGHNT, CDR2 YYREEE (reference sequence).

The rearrangement uses TRBV7-9 and TRBJ1-2, with 12 positions matching TRBD1. V trimming: 2 bases; J trimming: 5 bases; junction bases outside the gene matches: 9. Germline V CDR1 and CDR2: SEHNR, FQNEAQ (reference sequence). This CDR3 region has 17 residues. DNA of the CDR3: TGTGCCAGCAGCTTAACCGGGACAGGGGGCGCAGTATATGGCTACACCTTC. Residues: CASSLTGTGGAVYGYTF.

The V call is TRBV4-3, the J call TRBJ1-2, with D maybe TRBD1 (5 bases). Germline loops: CDR1 LGHNA, CDR2 YSLEER. V was cut by 1 base and J by 4 bases, with 13 bases left in between. This CDR3 comprises 15 residues. Here the CDR3 reads CASSQASQGIYGYTF. The CDR3 DNA is TGCGCCAGCAGCCAAGCCTCGCAGGGTATCTATGGCTACACCTTC.

As to this clone: Compared with germline, one end of the junction differs, possibly owing to a read error. The V call is TRBV2, the J call TRBJ1-2, with TRBD1 matching over 7 bases. The CDR3 runs 14 residues. Germline lookup yields CDR1 SNHLY and CDR2 FYNNEI. For the CDR3, the DNA is TGTACCAGCAGAACAGGGGTTTTTGGCTATGGCTACACCTTC. It is translated as CTSRTGVFGYGYTF.

The V and J genes are TRBV7-9 and TRBJ2-5, with 8 nucleotides matching TRBD1. The DNA end lines up better with TRBJ2-7; the J call may be wrong. CDR3 size: 15 residues. Germline assignment: CDR1 SEHNR and CDR2 FQNEAQ (reference sequence). The CDR3 DNA sequence: TGTGCCAGCAGCTCGGGACAGGACCTATACTACGAGCAGTACTTC. Amino acids: CASSSGQDLYYEQYF.

This rearrangement joins TRBV4-2 to TRBJ1-1; maybe TRBD1 (6 bases). V was shortened by 2 bases and J by 1 base, with 8 bases between the two germline ends. In germline, CDR1 is LGHNA, CDR2 YNFKEQ. The CDR3 totals 14 residues. CDR3 sequence (DNA): TGTGCCAGCAGCCAAAGGGGGTCGAACACTGAAGCTTTCTTT. Its protein product is CASSQRGSNTEAFF.

V and J are TRBV7-9 and TRBJ1-4; D unresolved. Germline V gives CDR1 SEHNR, CDR2 FQNEAQ (reference sequence). Trimming pared 5 bases from V and 0 bases from J, leaving 22 bases between. This CDR3 is 19 amino acids long. In DNA, the CDR3 is TGTGCCAGCAGCGGCAGGCCGGGGAGAGAGGGTGCAACTAATGAAAAACTGTTTTTT. Its translation is CASSGRPGREGATNEKLFF.

A remark on this clone: Other DNA sequences in this specimen translate into the identical CDR3. This chain links TRBV7-9 with TRBJ2-7; D may be TRBD2 (5 bases). The germline gives CDR1 SEHNR, CDR2 FQNEAQ (reference sequence). V gave up 1 base and J gave up 6 bases, with 7 bases separating them. The CDR3 is made up of 12 amino acids. The CDR3: CASSLGGREQYF. The DNA for the CDR3 is TGTGCCAGCAGCTTAGGAGGGCGCGAGCAGTACTTC.

This clone was counted a single time. This rearrangement joins TRBV14 to TRBJ2-1; no clear D gene. There are 14 residues in the CDR3. Germline V gene data show CDR1 as SGHDN and CDR2 as FVKESK. With 2 bases removed from V and 5 bases from J, the gap between germline ends came to 10 bases. The CDR3 reads CASSQHPANNEQFF. The CDR3 DNA reads TGTGCCAGCAGCCAACACCCGGCGAACAATGAGCAGTTCTTC.

The rearrangement uses TRBV6-5 and TRBJ1-1, with 8 bases lining up with TRBD1. V trimming: 4 bases; J trimming: 6 bases; junction bases outside the gene matches: 7. Germline V lookup: CDR1 MNHEY, CDR2 SVGAGI. This CDR3 spans 14 amino acids. The DNA of the CDR3 is TGTGCCAGCAGTTCCTTACGGACAGGGCCTGAAGCTTTCTTT. The encoded protein is CASSSLRTGPEAFF.

About this clone: Relative to the germline gene, one junction end is altered; a read error may explain this. The J gene is TRBJ2-7, the V gene TRBV7-8, with TRBD2 as a possible D gene (7 bases). In germline, CDR1 is SGHVS, CDR2 FQNEAQ. This CDR3 has 12 residues. The CDR3 sequence: CASSRGGGLRQF. The CDR3 DNA reads as TGTGCCAGCAGCAGGGGAGGGGGACTACGCCAATTC.

This chain's CDR3 is CASSPPFREGHIGETQYF. The CDR3 DNA is TGTGCCAGTAGCCCACCCTTTCGGGAGGGCCATATCGGAGAGACCCAGTACTTC. This rearrangement joins TRBV19 to TRBJ2-5; TRBD2 agrees at 8 bases. The CDR3 contains 18 residues. The germline V gene has CDR1 LNHDA and CDR2 SQIVND (reference sequence). J gave up 4 bases and V 6 bases, and 19 bases lay outside the gene matches.

V gene TRBV19 combines with J gene TRBJ1-1, with D perhaps matching TRBD1 (5 bases). Between the trimmed V and J ends, which lost 4 bases and 1 base, there was a span of 13 bases. Germline V gene data show CDR1 as LNHDA and CDR2 as SQIVND (reference sequence). The length of the CDR3 is 15 residues. CDR3 DNA sequence: TGTGCCAGTAGTACCGGGGCAGATAGGAACACTGAAGCTTTCTTT. Translating gives CASSTGADRNTEAFF.

The J gene is TRBJ1-2, the V gene TRBV9; possibly TRBD1 for D (5 bases). Looked up from germline, CDR1 is SGDLS and CDR2 is YYNGEE. The CDR3 totals 14 residues. Trimming stripped 5 bases from V and 5 bases from J, with 16 bases between. The CDR3 here is CASSNGTVYYGYTF. CDR3 sequence (DNA): TGTGCCAGCAGTAATGGGACGGTCTATTATGGCTACACCTTC.